These 23 T cell receptor beta chains came from one sample sequenced in a study of T cell changes during pregnancy in multiple sclerosis. Method: immunoSEQ multiplex PCR; TCRdb's copy keeps in-frame clones and lacks some. The sample has 55,000 to 65,000 clones; 94% are singletons. The sequences come from CD8+ T cells from peripheral blood mononuclear cells, collected in the third trimester of pregnancy. These receptors were obtained from a female donor with multiple sclerosis, enrolled in a pregnancy study.

The genes are TRBV6-6 and TRBJ1-4; 8 nucleotides agree with TRBD1. Germline lookup yields CDR1 MNHNY and CDR2 SVGAGI (reference sequence). CDR3 length: 16 amino acids. After removal of 4 bases from V and 4 bases from J, the junction contained 8 bases not matched to a gene. The CDR3 DNA sequence: TGTGCCAGCAGTTTTCGGACAGGGTGGGATAATGAAAAACTGTTTTTT. Its protein product is CASSFRTGWDNEKLFF.

This sequence joins TRBV30 and TRBJ1-2, with D possibly matching TRBD1 (6 bases). This CDR3 is 13 amino acids long. In germline, CDR1 is GTSNPN, CDR2 SVGIG (reference sequence). Trimming cost V 4 bases and J 8 bases, with 17 bases left between them. CDR3 loop: CAWKWGRDQGYTF. CDR3 coding DNA: TGTGCCTGGAAATGGGGGCGCGATCAGGGCTACACCTTC. Full variable domain (remainder filled in from reference TRBV30 and TRBJ1-2): SQTIHQWPATLVQPVGSPLSLECTVEGTSNPNLYWYRQAAGRGLQLLFYSVGIGQISSEVPQNLSASRPQDRQFILSSKKLLLSDSGFYLCAWKWGRDQGYTFGSGTRLTVV.

The V call is TRBV21-1, the J call TRBJ2-4; the table's D call, TRBD2, was not checked against the DNA. TRBV21-1 is a pseudogene locus. The CDR3 spans 20 residues. This CDR3 reads CASSKATDTLHGLAKNIQYF. CDR3 sequence (DNA): TGTGCCAGCAGCAAAGCCACAGATACGTTGCATGGACTAGCCAAAAACATTCAGTACTTC.

The chain employs TRBV7-8 and TRBJ2-7; 7 bases are shared with TRBD2. Germline values: CDR1 SGHVS, CDR2 FQNEAQ. There are 19 residues in the CDR3. V shed 8 bases and J 5 bases; nucleotides not matched to a gene: 27. CDR3 amino acids: CASQNRGREGLSLNDEQYF. In DNA, the CDR3 is TGTGCCAGCCAAAACCGGGGGAGGGAAGGCCTCTCTCTAAATGACGAGCAGTACTTC.

The chain links TRBV2 to TRBJ1-2; tentatively, D is TRBD1 (6 bases). Trimming shortened V by 9 bases and J by 0 bases, and 14 bases separated the two germline ends. Germline assignment: CDR1 SNHLY and CDR2 FYNNEI. The CDR3 spans 14 residues. DNA of the CDR3: TGTGCCAGGCAAGCCGGGACAACTAACTATGGCTACACCTTC. This sequence encodes CARQAGTTNYGYTF. Using reference TRBV2 and TRBJ1-2 for the parts outside the CDR3, the full variable domain is EPEVTQTPSHQVTQMGQEVILRCVPISNHLYFYWYRQILGQKVEFLVSFYNNEISEKSEIFDDQFSVERPDGSNFTLKIRSTKLEDSAMYFCARQAGTTNYGYTFGSGTRLTVV.

This sequence joins TRBV5-1 and TRBJ2-7; D ambiguous. The CDR3 totals 12 residues. Trimming took off 3 bases at V and 3 bases at J, with 7 bases between the two ends. Germline loops: CDR1 SGHRS, CDR2 YFSETQ. The CDR3 DNA sequence: TGCGCCAGCAGCTCAGGTGACTACGAGCAGTACTTC. Its protein is CASSSGDYEQYF.

The chain combines TRBV4-3 with TRBJ1-2; 11 positions match TRBD1. V trimming: 0 bases; J trimming: 6 bases; junction bases outside the gene matches: 9. The CDR3 loop spans 17 amino acids. The germline V gene has CDR1 LGHNA and CDR2 YSLEER. The chain's CDR3 is CASSQEGVWTGGDGYTF. CDR3 coding DNA: TGCGCCAGCAGCCAAGAGGGGGTTTGGACAGGGGGCGATGGCTACACCTTC.

The rearrangement uses TRBV9 and TRBJ1-5, with D possibly matching TRBD1 (5 bases). The V end lost 0 bases, the J end lost 5 bases, and 9 bases lay between the germline ends. This CDR3 has 14 residues. Germline V gene sequence: CDR1 SGDLS, CDR2 YYNGEE. The CDR3 coding sequence is TGTGCCAGCAGCGTAGATGCAGGGTATCAGCCCCAGCATTTT. Encoded protein: CASSVDAGYQPQHF.

The chain combines TRBV7-9 with TRBJ2-7; a possible D gene is TRBD2 (5 bases). The CDR3 spans 15 residues. Germline V CDR1 and CDR2: SEHNR, FQNEAQ (reference sequence). Deletions cut 3 bases from V and 7 bases from J, with 19 bases between. This CDR3 reads CASSFQRGSKLEQYF. CDR3 DNA: TGTGCCAGCAGCTTCCAACGGGGTTCCAAACTAGAGCAGTACTTC.

This clone occurred once. The rearrangement links TRBV27 to TRBJ2-1; 9 positions match TRBD2. Germline CDR1 reads MNHEY; CDR2 reads SMNVEV (reference sequence). The V gene end was trimmed by 5 bases and the J gene end by 0 bases; junction bases not matched to a gene: 2. The CDR3 extends over 15 amino acids. This CDR3 is CASSGAGGSYNEQFF. The CDR3 DNA is TGTGCCAGCAGTGGAGCGGGAGGCTCCTACAATGAGCAGTTCTTC.

This clone appeared a single time. The genes are TRBV23-1 and TRBJ1-5; tentatively, D is TRBD1 (5 bases). TRBV23-1 is marked as an open reading frame, function uncertain. Between the trimmed V and J ends, which lost 6 bases and 5 bases, there was a span of 20 bases. The CDR3 is made up of 16 amino acids. CDR3 protein: CASRRTPTRYDQPQHF. In DNA, the CDR3 is TGCGCCAGCAGACGGACACCTACCCGTTACGATCAGCCCCAGCATTTT.

The chain uses TRBV27 and TRBJ2-2; 8 bases match TRBD2. CDR3 length: 16 amino acids. V was pared by 5 bases and J by 3 bases, with 8 bases of the junction left unmatched. Germline V CDR1 and CDR2: MNHEY, SMNVEV (reference sequence). The CDR3 bases are TGTGCCAGCAGTCCCCCCGGGAGGGGACACACCGGGGAGCTGTTTTTT. Amino acids: CASSPPGRGHTGELFF.

Written as DNA, the CDR3 is TGTGCCAGCAGCTGGGCCGCAGGGCCCGACCCCGAGCAGTACTTC. It specifies CASSWAAGPDPEQYF. V and J are TRBV27 and TRBJ2-7; D may be TRBD1 (5 bases). Germline CDR1 is MNHEY and CDR2 is SMNVEV (reference sequence). Trimming took off 6 bases at V and 6 bases at J, with 21 bases between the two ends. This CDR3 spans 15 amino acids.

In DNA, the CDR3 is TGTGCCAGCAGTGAAGGGTGGGGACAGGGGGCCGATACGCAGTATTTT. Translation: CASSEGWGQGADTQYF. This chain links TRBV6-4 with TRBJ2-3, with 12 positions matching TRBD1. Germline-derived CDR1 and CDR2 are MRHNA and SNTAGT. V lost 3 bases and J lost 6; bases outside the gene matches: 7. The CDR3 spans 16 residues.

The V and J genes are TRBV2 and TRBJ2-1, with D possibly matching TRBD1 (5 bases). Trimming removed 0 bases at V and 8 bases at J, with 17 bases between. This CDR3 has 16 amino acids. The germline V gene has CDR1 SNHLY and CDR2 FYNNEI. The CDR3 reads CASSEANTGIMHEQFF. In DNA, the CDR3 is TGTGCCAGCAGTGAAGCGAATACAGGAATCATGCATGAGCAGTTCTTC.

The chain carries TRBV13 and TRBJ2-7; a weak D match, TRBD2 (5 bases). Germline V lookup: CDR1 PRHDT, CDR2 FYEKMQ (reference sequence). Trimming took 5 bases from V and 7 from J, leaving 12 bases between them. The CDR3 has 12 residues. The CDR3 DNA reads TGTGCCAGCAGCAAGGACTCTACAGAGCAGTACTTC. This sequence encodes CASSKDSTEQYF.

The genes are TRBV27 and TRBJ2-7; D remains unclear. Germline V gives CDR1 MNHEY, CDR2 SMNVEV (reference sequence). The CDR3 contains 14 residues. The V and J ends lost 0 bases and 2 bases respectively, with 8 bases between them. CDR3 sequence: CASSLSILTYEQYF. The DNA for the CDR3 is TGTGCCAGCAGTTTATCGATTCTAACCTACGAGCAGTACTTC.

The rearrangement links TRBV7-9 to TRBJ1-5; 7 positions match TRBD1. Germline V gene data show CDR1 as SEHNR and CDR2 as FQNEAQ (reference sequence). V was pared by 3 bases and J by 4 bases, with 3 bases of the junction left unmatched. The CDR3 is made up of 14 amino acids. CDR3 sequence: CASSLGTVNQPQHF. In DNA, the CDR3 is TGTGCCAGCAGCTTGGGGACAGTAAATCAGCCCCAGCATTTT.

The rearrangement uses TRBV7-9 and TRBJ2-2; 8 bases agree with TRBD2. The CDR3 runs 16 residues. Per the germline V gene, CDR1 is SEHNR and CDR2 is FQNEAQ (reference sequence). Trimming cost V 6 bases and J 4 bases; bases outside gene matches: 10. The CDR3 DNA reads as TGTGCCAGCAGTCCGAGGGAGCGGGAGATCACCGGGGAGCTGTTTTTT. This sequence encodes CASSPREREITGELFF.

The rearrangement uses TRBV5-1 and TRBJ1-2; the match to TRBD1 covers 9 bases. CDR3 length equals 18 residues. The germline V gene encodes CDR1 SGHRS and CDR2 YFSETQ. The V segment lost 1 base and the J segment 7 bases; nucleotides outside the gene matches: 17. The CDR3 DNA reads as TGCGCCAGCAGCTTGACAGGGGGCGGTGAGACAGGTTTTTTTGGCTACACCTTC. Translation gives CASSLTGGGETGFFGYTF.

The chain combines TRBV11-2 with TRBJ2-1, with 14 bases fitting TRBD2. Trimming removed 2 bases from V and 0 bases from J; junction bases left unmatched: 6. CDR3 size: 19 residues. Germline V lookup: CDR1 SGHAT, CDR2 FQNNGV. This CDR3 reads CASSLRTSGGLSSYNEQFF. CDR3 nucleotides: TGTGCCAGCAGCTTACGGACTAGCGGGGGGCTAAGCTCCTACAATGAGCAGTTCTTC.

J is TRBJ2-3 and V is TRBV11-3; D remains ambiguous. Per the germline V gene, CDR1 is SGHNT and CDR2 is YENEEA. Trimming stripped 5 bases from V and 1 base from J, with 13 bases between. The CDR3 runs 15 residues. The CDR3 DNA reads as TGTGCCAGCAGCCCCAGTCCAGTGGGCACAGATACGCAGTATTTT. Translating it yields CASSPSPVGTDTQYF.

The chain links TRBV7-9 to TRBJ2-2, with a tentative D call TRBD2 (6 bases). V lost 11 bases, J lost 4 bases, and 17 bases lay in between. Germline loops: CDR1 SEHNR, CDR2 FQNEAQ (reference sequence). The CDR3 sequence is 14 residues long. DNA of the CDR3: TGTGCCTCCGCGGGGAGCGTTGGCACCGGGGAGCTGTTTTTT. Translation: CASAGSVGTGELFF.